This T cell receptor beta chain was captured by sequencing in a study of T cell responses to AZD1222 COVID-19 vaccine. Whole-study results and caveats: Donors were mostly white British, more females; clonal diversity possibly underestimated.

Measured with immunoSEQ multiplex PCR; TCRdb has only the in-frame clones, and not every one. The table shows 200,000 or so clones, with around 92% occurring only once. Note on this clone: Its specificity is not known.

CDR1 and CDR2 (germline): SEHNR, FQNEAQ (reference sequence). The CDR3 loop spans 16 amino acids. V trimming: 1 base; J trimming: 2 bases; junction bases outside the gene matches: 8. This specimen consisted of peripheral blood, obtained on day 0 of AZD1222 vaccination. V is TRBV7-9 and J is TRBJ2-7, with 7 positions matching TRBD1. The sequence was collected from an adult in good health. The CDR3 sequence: CASSLVVTGATYEQYF. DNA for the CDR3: TGTGCCAGCAGCTTAGTGGTAACAGGGGCTACCTACGAGCAGTACTTC.